A selection of T cell receptor beta chains follows, all from one sample in a study of shared clonotypes between healthy human individuals. The method was immunoSEQ multiplex PCR; TCRdb's version includes in-frame clones alone and lacks a portion of them. The sample holds more than 2 million clones, 95% seen once. Sequenced: naive CD4+ T cells sorted from blood. These TCRs come from a man aged 18-30 years in good health. The CDR3 runs from the conserved cysteine through the conserved F or W.

v_call cdr3_aa
TRBV18 CASSPMGSVSEKLFF
TRBV19 CASSTGLAANEQFF
TRBV7-9 CASSLTRGANYGYTF
TRBV27 CASSSTRQGGQPQHF
TRBV6-6 CASSYSGQPQHF
TRBV2 CASSHGRAPSSTDTQYF
TRBV10-3 CAISGQGLAGELFF
TRBV7-2 CASSEAQGASGNTIYF
TRBV18 CASSPLRDRLENTEAFF
TRBV4-2 CASNSGGSNEQFF
TRBV10-3 CAISESIAGGRNSPLHF
TRBV10-3 CAIAGGSTDTQYF
TRBV18 CASSQGEHTGELFF
TRBV12-5 CASGLVLGINNEQFF
TRBV27 CASKGAGYEKLFF